Listed below are T cell receptor beta chains from one sample, sequenced in a study of metastatic and nonmetastatic thyroid tumors. TCRdb re-analyzed the PCR reads using MiXCR. The data hold about 5,800 clones, with approximately 18% observed a single time. The sample taken for sequencing was adjacent normal tissue. Receptors were obtained from a female donor with papillary thyroid cancer or a benign thyroid nodule (not recorded which). Some clones in this sample may be carry-over from other donors' samples. CDR3s include the opening cysteine and the closing phenylalanine or tryptophan. A D gene is named only where the DNA matches it firmly. For some rows the clone size is stated as once, few or many, or as a class when expanded; others skip it.

>-|TRBD1|TRBV5-1|TRBJ1-2
CASSLGSTGDGYTF
TGCGCCAGCAGCTTGGGGTCGACAGGGGATGGCTACACCTTC
>many|TRBD2|TRBV5-4|TRBJ2-1
CASSLYRAGGGNEQFF
TGTGCCAGCAGCTTGTATCGGGCGGGAGGAGGGAATGAGCAGTTCTTC
>medium-sized|-|TRBV5-1|TRBJ2-1
CASRPDISYNEQFF
TGCGCCAGCAGGCCGGACATTTCCTACAATGAGCAGTTCTTC
>few|TRBD2|TRBV5-5|TRBJ2-7
CASSFLAGGPYEQYF
TGTGCCAGCAGCTTTTTAGCGGGGGGGCCTTACGAGCAGTACTTC
>medium-sized|-|TRBV7-7|TRBJ2-2
CASRPLAAVGELFF
TGTGCTAGCAGACCACTAGCAGCGGTCGGGGAGCTGTTTTTT
>-|TRBD1|TRBV4-1|TRBJ1-5
CASSLRVRQGAGQPQHF
TGCGCCAGCAGTCTCCGAGTAAGGCAGGGGGCGGGTCAGCCCCAGCATTTT
>-|TRBD2|TRBV28|TRBJ2-1
CASTRLADNEQFF
TGTGCCAGCACACGACTAGCGGATAATGAGCAGTTCTTC
>few|-|TRBV29-1|TRBJ2-3
CSVEFAWLTDTQYF
TGCAGCGTTGAATTCGCATGGTTGACGGATACGCAGTATTTT
>-|-|TRBV27|TRBJ1-2
CASRLDGYTF
TGTGCCAGCAGACTGGATGGCTACACCTTC
>many|-|TRBV3-2|TRBJ2-3
CASSQDRSSQTDTQYF
TGTGCCAGCAGCCAAGATCGTTCGTCCCAGACAGATACGCAGTATTTT
>many|-|TRBV15|TRBJ2-5
CATSRGGGKETQYF
TGTGCCACCAGCAGAGGAGGGGGTAAGGAGACCCAGTACTTC
>-|-|TRBV10-3|TRBJ2-3
CATRDPVTDTQYF
TGTGCCACCAGGGATCCGGTCACAGATACGCAGTATTTT
>many|-|TRBV9|TRBJ2-3
CASSVRYGADTQYF
TGTGCCAGCAGCGTAAGGTACGGGGCAGATACGCAGTATTTT
>few|-|TRBV6-1|TRBJ2-7
CASSAHRGEGSNEQYF
TGTGCCAGCAGTGCCCACAGGGGGGAGGGGAGCAACGAGCAGTACTTC
>many|TRBD1|TRBV18|TRBJ2-2
CASSPGTGLLNTGELFF
TGTGCCAGCTCACCAGGGACAGGGCTTCTTAACACCGGGGAGCTGTTTTTT
>-|TRBD1|TRBV27|TRBJ1-1
CASSFGQGGTEAFF
TGTGCCAGCAGTTTTGGTCAGGGGGGCACTGAAGCTTTCTTT
>medium-sized|TRBD2|TRBV11-2|TRBJ2-7
CASSLRTSGSNEQYF
TGTGCCAGCAGCTTAAGGACTAGCGGGAGTAACGAGCAGTACTTC
>-|-|TRBV28|TRBJ1-2
CASSLSGRRNGYTF
TGTGCCAGCAGTTTATCTGGACGGCGGAATGGCTACACCTTC
>medium-sized|-|TRBV9|TRBJ1-1
CASSVGRGVNTEAFF
TGTGCCAGCAGCGTAGGAAGAGGGGTGAACACTGAAGCTTTCTTT
>medium-sized|TRBD1|TRBV5-1|TRBJ1-1
CASSLGQGANTEAFF
TGCGCCAGCAGCTTGGGCCAGGGGGCGAACACTGAAGCTTTCTTT
>-|-|TRBV6-1|TRBJ2-1
CASSETTHYNEQFF
TGTGCCAGCAGTGAAACCACCCACTACAATGAGCAGTTCTTC
>medium-sized|-|TRBV20-1|TRBJ2-7
CSASAAGNYEQYF
TGCAGTGCTAGTGCGGCCGGAAACTACGAGCAGTACTTC
>medium-sized|TRBD1|TRBV20-1|TRBJ2-5
CSARAPTGMETQYF
TGCAGTGCTAGAGCCCCGACAGGGATGGAGACCCAGTACTTC
>medium-sized|TRBD1|TRBV9|TRBJ2-7
CASSVEGATSYEQYF
TGTGCCAGCAGCGTAGAGGGGGCTACCTCCTACGAGCAGTACTTC
>medium-sized|TRBD1|TRBV24-1|TRBJ1-2
CATSDGTGGGYTF
TGTGCCACCAGTGACGGGACAGGGGGAGGCTACACCTTC
>few|TRBD1|TRBV27|TRBJ2-1
CASSLGTGAYNEQFF
TGTGCCAGCAGTTTGGGGACAGGGGCTTACAATGAGCAGTTCTTC
>-|TRBD1|TRBV11-2|TRBJ1-1
CASSFDRGGFEAFF
TGTGCCAGCAGCTTTGACAGGGGAGGATTTGAAGCTTTCTTT
>-|-|TRBV7-9|TRBJ2-5
CASSKLGRKGETKYF
TGTGCCAGCAGCAAACTCGGTCGGAAAGGGGAGACCAAGTACTTC
>many|TRBD2|TRBV12-3/TRBV12-4|TRBJ2-1
CASTLAGGITDEQFF
TGTGCCAGCACCCTAGCGGGGGGGATTACGGATGAGCAGTTCTTC
>-|TRBD1|TRBV13|TRBJ1-2
CASSPWTGPEGIVGYTF
TGTGCCAGCAGCCCCTGGACAGGGCCCGAAGGGATCGTTGGCTACACCTTC
>-|TRBD1|TRBV2|TRBJ2-2
CASMSTGGSTGELFF
TGTGCCAGCATGTCGACAGGGGGCAGTACCGGGGAGCTGTTTTTT